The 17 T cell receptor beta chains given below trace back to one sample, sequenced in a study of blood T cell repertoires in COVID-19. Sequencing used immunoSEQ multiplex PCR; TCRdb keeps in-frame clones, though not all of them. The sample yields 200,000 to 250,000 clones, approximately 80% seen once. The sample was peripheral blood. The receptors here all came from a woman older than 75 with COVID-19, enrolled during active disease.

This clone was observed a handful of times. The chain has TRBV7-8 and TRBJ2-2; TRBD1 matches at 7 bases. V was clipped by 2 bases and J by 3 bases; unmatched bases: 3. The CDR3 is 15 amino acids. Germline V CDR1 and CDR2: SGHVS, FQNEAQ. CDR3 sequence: CASSLIQGHTGELFF. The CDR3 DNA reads TGTGCCAGCAGCTTAATACAGGGGCACACCGGGGAGCTGTTTTTT.

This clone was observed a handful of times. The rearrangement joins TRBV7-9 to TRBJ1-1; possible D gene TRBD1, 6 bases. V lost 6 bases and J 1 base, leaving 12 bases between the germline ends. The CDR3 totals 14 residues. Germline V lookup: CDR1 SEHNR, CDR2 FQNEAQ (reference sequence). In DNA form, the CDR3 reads TGTGCCAGCAGTCTGACAGGAGCGAACACTGAAGCTTTCTTT. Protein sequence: CASSLTGANTEAFF.

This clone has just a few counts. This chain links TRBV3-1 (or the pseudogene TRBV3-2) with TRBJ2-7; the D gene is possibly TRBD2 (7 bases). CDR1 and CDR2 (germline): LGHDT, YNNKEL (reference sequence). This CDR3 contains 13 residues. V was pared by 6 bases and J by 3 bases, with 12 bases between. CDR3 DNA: TGTGCCAGCAGGCGGGGGCCTCACTACGAGCAGTACTTC. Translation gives CASRRGPHYEQYF.

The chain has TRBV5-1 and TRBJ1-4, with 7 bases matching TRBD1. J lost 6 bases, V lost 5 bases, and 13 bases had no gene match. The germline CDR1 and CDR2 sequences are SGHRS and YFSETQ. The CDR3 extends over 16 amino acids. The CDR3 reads CASSHGLAGGDEKLFF. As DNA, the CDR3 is TGCGCCAGCAGTCATGGCCTAGCAGGGGGAGATGAAAAACTGTTTTTT.

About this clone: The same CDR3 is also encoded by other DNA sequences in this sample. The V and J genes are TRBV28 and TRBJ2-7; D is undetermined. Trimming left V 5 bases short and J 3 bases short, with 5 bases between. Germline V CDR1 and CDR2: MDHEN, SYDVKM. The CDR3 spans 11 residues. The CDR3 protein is CASSLLYEQYF. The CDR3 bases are TGTGCCAGCAGTCTACTCTACGAGCAGTACTTC. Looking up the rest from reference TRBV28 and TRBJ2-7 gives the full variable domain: DVKVTQSSRYLVKRTGEKVFLECVQDMDHENMFWYRQDPGLGLRLIYFSYDVKMKEKGDIPEGYSVSREKKERFSLILESASTNQTSMYLCASSLLYEQYFGPGTRLTVT.

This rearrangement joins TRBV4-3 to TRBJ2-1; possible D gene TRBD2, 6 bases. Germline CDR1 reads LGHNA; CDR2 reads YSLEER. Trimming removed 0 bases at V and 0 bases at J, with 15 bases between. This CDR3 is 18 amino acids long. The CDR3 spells CASSQDWGLPSSYNEQFF. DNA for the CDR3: TGCGCCAGCAGCCAAGATTGGGGACTCCCAAGCTCCTACAATGAGCAGTTCTTC.

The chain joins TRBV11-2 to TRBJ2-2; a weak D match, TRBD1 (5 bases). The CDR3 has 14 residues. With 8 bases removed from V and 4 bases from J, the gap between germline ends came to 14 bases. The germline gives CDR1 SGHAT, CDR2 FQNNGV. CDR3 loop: CASLTGVGTGELFF. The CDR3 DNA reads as TGTGCCAGCCTTACAGGTGTCGGCACCGGGGAGCTGTTTTTT.

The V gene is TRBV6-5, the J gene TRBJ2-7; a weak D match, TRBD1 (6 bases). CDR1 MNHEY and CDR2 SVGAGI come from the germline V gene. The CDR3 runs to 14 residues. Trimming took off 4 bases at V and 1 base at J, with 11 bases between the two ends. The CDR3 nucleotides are TGTGCCAGCAGTTCCTGGGACAAATCCTACGAGCAGTACGTC. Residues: CASSSWDKSYEQYV.

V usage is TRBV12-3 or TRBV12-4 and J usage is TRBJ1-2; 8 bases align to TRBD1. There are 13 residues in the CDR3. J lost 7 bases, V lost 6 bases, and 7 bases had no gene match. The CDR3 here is CASSPDRGRGYTF. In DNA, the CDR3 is TGTGCCAGCAGCCCCGACAGGGGTCGTGGCTACACCTTC.

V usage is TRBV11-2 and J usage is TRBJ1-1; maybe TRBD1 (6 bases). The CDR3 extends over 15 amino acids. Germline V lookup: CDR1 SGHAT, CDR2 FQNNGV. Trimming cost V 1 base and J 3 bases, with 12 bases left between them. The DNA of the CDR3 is TGTGCCAGCAGCTTAGTAACAGGGTGGGACACTGAAGCTTTCTTT. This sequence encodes CASSLVTGWDTEAFF. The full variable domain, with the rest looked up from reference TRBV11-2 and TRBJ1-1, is EAGVAQSPRYKIIEKRQSVAFWCNPISGHATLYWYQQILGQGPKLLIQFQNNGVVDDSQLPKDRFSAERLKGVDSTLKIQPAKLEDSAVYLCASSLVTGWDTEAFFGQGTRLTVV.

The DNA for the CDR3 is TGTGCCAGCAATCGCTGGGGCGGCGCTTCCTACGAGCAGTACTTC. Amino acid sequence: CASNRWGGASYEQYF. The chain couples TRBV28 to TRBJ2-7; D perhaps matches TRBD1 (5 bases). This CDR3 comprises 15 residues. The germline gives CDR1 MDHEN, CDR2 SYDVKM. Trimming pared 7 bases from V and 1 base from J, leaving 17 bases between.

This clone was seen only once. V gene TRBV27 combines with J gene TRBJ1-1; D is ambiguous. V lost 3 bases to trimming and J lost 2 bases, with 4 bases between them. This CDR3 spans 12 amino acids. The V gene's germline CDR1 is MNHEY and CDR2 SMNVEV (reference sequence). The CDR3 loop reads CASSFRNTEAFF. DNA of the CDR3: TGTGCCAGCAGTTTTCGTAACACTGAAGCTTTCTTT.

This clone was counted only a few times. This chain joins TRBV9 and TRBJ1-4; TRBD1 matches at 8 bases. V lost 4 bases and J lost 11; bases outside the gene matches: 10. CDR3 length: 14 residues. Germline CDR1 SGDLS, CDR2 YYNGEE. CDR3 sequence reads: CASSSPGGAEKLFF. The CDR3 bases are TGTGCCAGCAGCTCCCCAGGGGGCGCGGAGAAACTGTTTTTT.

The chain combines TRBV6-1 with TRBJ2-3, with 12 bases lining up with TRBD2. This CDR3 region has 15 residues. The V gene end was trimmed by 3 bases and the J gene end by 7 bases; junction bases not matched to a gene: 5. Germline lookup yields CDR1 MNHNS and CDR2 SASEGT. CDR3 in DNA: TGTGCCAGCAGTGAGACTAGCGGGGGATGGAATACGCAGTATTTT. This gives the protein CASSETSGGWNTQYF.

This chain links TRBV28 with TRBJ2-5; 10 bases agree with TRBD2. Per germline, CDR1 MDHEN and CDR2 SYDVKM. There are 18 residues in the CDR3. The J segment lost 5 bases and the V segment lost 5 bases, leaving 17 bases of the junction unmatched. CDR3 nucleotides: TGTGCCAGCAGTGCGCCCCTCTCTAGCGGGGGCCGCAGGGAGACCCAGTACTTC. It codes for CASSAPLSSGGRRETQYF. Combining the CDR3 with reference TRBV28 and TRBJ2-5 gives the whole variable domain DVKVTQSSRYLVKRTGEKVFLECVQDMDHENMFWYRQDPGLGLRLIYFSYDVKMKEKGDIPEGYSVSREKKERFSLILESASTNQTSMYLCASSAPLSSGGRRETQYFGPGTRLLVL.

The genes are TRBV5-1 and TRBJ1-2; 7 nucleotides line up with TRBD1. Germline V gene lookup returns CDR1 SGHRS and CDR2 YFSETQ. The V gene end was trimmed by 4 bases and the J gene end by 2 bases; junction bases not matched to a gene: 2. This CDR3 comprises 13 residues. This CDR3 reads CASSKDRNYGYTF. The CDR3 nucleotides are TGCGCCAGCAGCAAGGACAGGAACTATGGCTACACCTTC.

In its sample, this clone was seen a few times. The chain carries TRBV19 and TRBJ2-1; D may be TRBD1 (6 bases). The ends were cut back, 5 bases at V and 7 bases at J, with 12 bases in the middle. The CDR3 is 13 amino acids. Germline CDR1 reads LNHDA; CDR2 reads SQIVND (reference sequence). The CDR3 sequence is CASSGGHKNEQFF. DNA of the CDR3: TGTGCCAGTAGTGGGGGCCATAAGAATGAGCAGTTCTTC.